A selection of T cell receptor beta chains follows, all from one sample in a study of CD8 T cells in ankylosing spondylitis. TCRdb fed the 5' RACE reads into MiXCR, producing one record per CDR3 protein. Among 150,000 to 200,000 distinct CDR3 sequences listed, 10% to 15% were seen once. Material for sequencing was blood, either unsorted or a sorted T cell fraction (not recorded which). These receptors originate from a female donor with ankylosing spondylitis or in good health (not recorded which). Each CDR3 is given with its conserved first and last residue. D genes are given only for firm matches. Not all rows give a size; the values are once, few, many and, for expanded clones, a class.

v_call	j_call	d_call	clone_size	cdr3_nt	cdr3_aa
TRBV12-3/TRBV12-4	TRBJ2-1	TRBD2	-	TGTGCCAGCATGGCGGGGGGTAGCGGAGGGTACAATGAGCAGTTCTTC	CASMAGGSGGYNEQFF
TRBV6-1	TRBJ1-4	-	many	TGTGCCAGCAGTGCTCGGGCCTCCGAGGGGAAACTGTTTTTT	CASSARASEGKLFF
TRBV27	TRBJ1-5	-	many	TGTGCCAGCAGTTTCGCTTTCAATCAGCCCCAGCATTTT	CASSFAFNQPQHF
TRBV7-2	TRBJ2-1	-	many	TGTGCCAGCAGCTTAAGGATGGCCAATGAGCAGTTCTTC	CASSLRMANEQFF
TRBV5-1	TRBJ2-5	-	-	TGCGCCAGCAGCCGGGACCGGGACCAAGAGACCCAGTACTTC	CASSRDRDQETQYF
TRBV6-6	TRBJ2-7	-	-	TGTGCCAGCAGTTCCACGGTAGTCGAGCAGTACTTC	CASSSTVVEQYF
TRBV20-1	TRBJ1-2	TRBD1	few	TGCAGTGCCCCCGTAGGGACAGTCTATGGCTACACCTTC	CSAPVGTVYGYTF
TRBV12-3/TRBV12-4	TRBJ2-3	TRBD2	-	TGTGCCAGCAGTTCAAACAGGGGCCTTGCTCTAGCGGGATCCACAGATACGCAGTATTTT	CASSSNRGLALAGSTDTQYF
TRBV7-3	TRBJ1-5	TRBD1	few	TGTGCCAGCAGCTTCTCCATGCAGGGGGCATATGGCAATCAGCCCCAGCATTTT	CASSFSMQGAYGNQPQHF
TRBV7-6	TRBJ2-7	-	many	TGTGCCAGCAGCTTAACCCCCCCCGGGGAAACCTGGGTGCAGCAGTACTTC	CASSLTPPGETWVQQYF
TRBV6-2/TRBV6-3	TRBJ1-2	-	many	TGTGCCAGCACCACCGATGACAGGATACCTATTTGGTATGGCTACACCTTC	CASTTDDRIPIWYGYTF
TRBV7-8	TRBJ2-2	TRBD2	few	TGTGCCACGGTGGGGGGGATCAACACCGGGGAGCTGTTTTTT	CATVGGINTGELFF
TRBV5-6	TRBJ1-1	-	many	TGTGCCAGCAGCCCTCAGGGGAGGGCTGAAGCTTTCTTT	CASSPQGRAEAFF
TRBV6-2/TRBV6-3	TRBJ2-3	TRBD2	-	TGTGCCAGCGGGACTAGCGGAATCACAGATACGCAGTATTTT	CASGTSGITDTQYF
TRBV9	TRBJ2-6	-	many	TGTGCCAGCAGCGAGGGCTCTTCTGGGGCCAACGTCCTGACTTTC	CASSEGSSGANVLTF
TRBV20-1	TRBJ2-1	TRBD2	many	TGCAGTGCTAGAGATCTCGAGACTAGCGGGGCGTACAATGAGCAGTTCTTC	CSARDLETSGAYNEQFF
TRBV7-3	TRBJ2-1	-	many	TGTGCCAGCAGCTCCAATCGCCCGGAGCTGAGCGATGAGCAGTTCTTC	CASSSNRPELSDEQFF
TRBV6-2/TRBV6-3	TRBJ2-1	-	few	TGTGCCAGCACCCCATGCAGGGTCTACAATGAGCAGTTCTTC	CASTPCRVYNEQFF
TRBV5-1	TRBJ2-7	-	-	TGCGCCAGCAGCTTGGCTCAGGCCGCCGACGAGCAGTACTTC	CASSLAQAADEQYF
TRBV4-2	TRBJ2-1	TRBD1	few	TGTGCCAGCAGCGCGGGGACAGGGATCCCCTACAATGAGCAGTTCTTC	CASSAGTGIPYNEQFF
TRBV27	TRBJ2-3	-	few	TGTGCCAGCAGTTACCTCTTCACAGATACGCAGTATTTT	CASSYLFTDTQYF
TRBV28	TRBJ2-1	TRBD2	-	TGTGCCAGCAGTTTATTACTAGCGGGAGCTTACAATGAGCAGTTCTTC	CASSLLLAGAYNEQFF
TRBV12-3/TRBV12-4	TRBJ1-5	TRBD1	many	TGTGCCAGCAGTCAAGGGGACAGCTCCAATCAGCCCCAGCATTTT	CASSQGDSSNQPQHF
TRBV6-5	TRBJ2-3	-	many	TGTGCCAGCAGTTACTCTTACACAGATACGCAGTATTTT	CASSYSYTDTQYF
TRBV7-9	TRBJ1-1	TRBD1	few	TGTGCCAGCAGTCCAGGGGACAGGGGGCCCACTGAAGCTTTCTTT	CASSPGDRGPTEAFF
TRBV6-2/TRBV6-3	TRBJ1-5	-	many	TGTGCCAGCAGTTACGGAGCCATGAGCCAGGGGAGCCAGCCCCAGCATTTT	CASSYGAMSQGSQPQHF
TRBV28	TRBJ1-5	TRBD1	many	TGTGCCAGCAGTTCCTCAGGGGGTAGGGGTCAGCCCCAGCATTTT	CASSSSGGRGQPQHF
TRBV4-2	TRBJ2-7	-	many	TGTGCCAGCAGCCAGCCCTCTGGCTACGAGCAGTACTTC	CASSQPSGYEQYF
TRBV7-2	TRBJ2-5	TRBD2	many	TGTGCCAGCAGCTTAGGGGTGACTAGCGGGATGGAGACCCAGTACTTC	CASSLGVTSGMETQYF
TRBV24-1	TRBJ1-5	TRBD1	-	TGTGCCACCAGTGATGTGGACAGGGGTGGTAGCAATCAGCCCCAGCATTTT	CATSDVDRGGSNQPQHF
TRBV4-3	TRBJ2-1	TRBD2	-	TGCGCCAGCAGCCAAATCGGACTAGCGGGAAGGGGTGAGCAGTTCTTC	CASSQIGLAGRGEQFF
TRBV10-3	TRBJ2-1	-	many	TGTGCCATCAGGGACTCAGAGAGCTCCTACAATGAGCAGTTCTTC	CAIRDSESSYNEQFF
TRBV14	TRBJ2-3	-	many	TGTGCCAGCAGCCAAGATCGAATAGCCGATACGCAGTATTTT	CASSQDRIADTQYF
TRBV7-2	TRBJ1-2	TRBD1	-	TGTGCCAGCAGCGAGGGGACAGGGGGCCTCTATGGCTACACCTTC	CASSEGTGGLYGYTF
TRBV29-1	TRBJ2-2	-	-	TGCAGCGTTGAACTGGGGGCGCTCACCGGGGAGCTGTTTTTT	CSVELGALTGELFF
TRBV10-3	TRBJ2-1	TRBD2	-	TGTGCCATCAGTCAACAGACTAGCGGGCATCTCAATGAGCAGTTCTTC	CAISQQTSGHLNEQFF
TRBV14	TRBJ2-1	-	many	TGTGCCAGCAGCCCCGGTACGCACAATGAGCAGTTCTTC	CASSPGTHNEQFF